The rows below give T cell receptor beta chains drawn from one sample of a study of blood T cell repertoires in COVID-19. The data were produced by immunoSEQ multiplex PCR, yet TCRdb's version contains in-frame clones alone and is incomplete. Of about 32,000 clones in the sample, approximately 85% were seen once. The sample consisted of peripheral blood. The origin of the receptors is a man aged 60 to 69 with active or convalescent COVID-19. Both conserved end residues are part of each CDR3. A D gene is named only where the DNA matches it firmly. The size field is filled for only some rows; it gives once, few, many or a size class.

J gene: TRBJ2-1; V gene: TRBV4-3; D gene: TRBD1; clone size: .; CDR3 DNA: TGCGCCAGCAGCCGAGAGACAGGGATTAATGAGCAGTTCTTC; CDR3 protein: CASSRETGINEQFF
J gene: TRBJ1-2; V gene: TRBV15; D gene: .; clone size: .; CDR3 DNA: TGTGCCACCAGCCCCAGGGGAACTCTCTATGGCTACACCTTC; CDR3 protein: CATSPRGTLYGYTF
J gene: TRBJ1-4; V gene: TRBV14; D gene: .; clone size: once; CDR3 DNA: TGTGCCAGCAGCCAAGGGGCGGGGGCGCATGAAAAACTGTTTTTT; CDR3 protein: CASSQGAGAHEKLFF
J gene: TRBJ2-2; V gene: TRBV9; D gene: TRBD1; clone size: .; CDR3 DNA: TGTGCCAGCAGCGGGTTAGCAGGGGGCTGGTTGGGAACCGGGGAGCTGTTTTTT; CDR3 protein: CASSGLAGGWLGTGELFF
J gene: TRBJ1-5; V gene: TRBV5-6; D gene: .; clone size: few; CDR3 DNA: TGTGCCAGCAGATCTCACAGGGCTGATCAGCCCCAGCATTTT; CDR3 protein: CASRSHRADQPQHF
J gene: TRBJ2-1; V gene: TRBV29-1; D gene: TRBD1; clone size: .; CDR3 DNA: TGCAGCGTTCCAAAACCCCCCGGGACAGGGATTAATGAGCAGTTCTTC; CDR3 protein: CSVPKPPGTGINEQFF
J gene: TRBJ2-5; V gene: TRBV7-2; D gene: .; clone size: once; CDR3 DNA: TGTGCCAGCAGCATCCTAATCAGGGTGGCGGAGACCCAGTACTTC; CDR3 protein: CASSILIRVAETQYF
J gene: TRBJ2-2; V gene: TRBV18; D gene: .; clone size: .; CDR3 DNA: TGTGCCAGCTCACCCGGTCCTCCCGGGGAGCTGTTTTTT; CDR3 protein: CASSPGPPGELFF
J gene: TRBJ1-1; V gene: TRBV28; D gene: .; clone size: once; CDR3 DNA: TGTGCCAGCAGTCTAACTCACGCTACGGGCACTGAAGCTTTCTTT; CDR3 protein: CASSLTHATGTEAFF
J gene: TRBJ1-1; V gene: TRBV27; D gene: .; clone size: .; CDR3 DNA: TGTGCCAGCAGTTTACGCAGGTACCATGAAGCTTTCTTT; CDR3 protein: CASSLRRYHEAFF
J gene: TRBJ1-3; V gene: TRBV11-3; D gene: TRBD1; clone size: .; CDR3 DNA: TGTGCCAGCAGACTACAGGGGGCTGGAAACACCATATATTTT; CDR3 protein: CASRLQGAGNTIYF
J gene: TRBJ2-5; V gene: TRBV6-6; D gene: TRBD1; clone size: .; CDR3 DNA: TGTGCCAGCAGTTACTCGGGACAGGGTTTAGAGACCCAGTACTTC; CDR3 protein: CASSYSGQGLETQYF
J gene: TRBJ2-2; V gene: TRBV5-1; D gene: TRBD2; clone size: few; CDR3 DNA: TGCGCCAGCAGAGGCGGACTAGCGGGCTCACCGAACACCGGGGAGCTGTTTTTT; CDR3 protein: CASRGGLAGSPNTGELFF
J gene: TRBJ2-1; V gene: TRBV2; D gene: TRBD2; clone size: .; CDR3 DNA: TGTGCCAGCAGGCTAGCGGGGGGAGGGGTCCATGAGCAGTTCTTC; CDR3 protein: CASRLAGGGVHEQFF
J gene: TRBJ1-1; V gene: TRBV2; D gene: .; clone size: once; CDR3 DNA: TGTGCCAGCAGTGAAGTTTTAGTGAACACTGAAGCTTTCTTT; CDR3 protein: CASSEVLVNTEAFF
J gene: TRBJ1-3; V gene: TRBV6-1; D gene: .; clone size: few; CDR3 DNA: TGTGCCAGCAGTGAAGCGCGAGGGTACACCATATATTTT; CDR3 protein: CASSEARGYTIYF
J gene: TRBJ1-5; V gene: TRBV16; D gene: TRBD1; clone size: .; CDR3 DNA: TGTGCCAGCAGCCACCTTGACAGGGTAAGGAATCAGCCCCAGCATTTT; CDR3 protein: CASSHLDRVRNQPQHF
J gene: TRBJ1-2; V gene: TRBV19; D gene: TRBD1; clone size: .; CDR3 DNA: TGTGCCAGTAGTATTTCGGACAGGAATGGCTACACCTTC; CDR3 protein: CASSISDRNGYTF
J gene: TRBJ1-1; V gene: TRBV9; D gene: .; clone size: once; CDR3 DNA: TGTGCCAGCAGCGTAGCTCAAGCGGGCACTGAAGCTTTCTTT; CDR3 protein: CASSVAQAGTEAFF
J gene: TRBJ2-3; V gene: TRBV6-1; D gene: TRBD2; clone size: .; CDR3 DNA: TGTGCCAGCAGTGAAGGGGCGGGGGTGTTCCCAGATACGCAGTATTTT; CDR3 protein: CASSEGAGVFPDTQYF
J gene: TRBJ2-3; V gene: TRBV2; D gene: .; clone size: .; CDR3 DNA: TGTGCCAGCATCCTAGGAGATACGCAGTATTTT; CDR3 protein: CASILGDTQYF
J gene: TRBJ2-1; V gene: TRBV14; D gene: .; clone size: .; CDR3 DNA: TGTGCCAGCAGCCAATTGGGGACACAGCCGACCAATGAGCAGTTCTTC; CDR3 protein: CASSQLGTQPTNEQFF
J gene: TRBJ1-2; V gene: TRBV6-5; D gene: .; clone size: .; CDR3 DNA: TGTGCCAGCAGTTACTCGGGGGGGCTTAACTATGGCTACACCTTC; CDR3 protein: CASSYSGGLNYGYTF
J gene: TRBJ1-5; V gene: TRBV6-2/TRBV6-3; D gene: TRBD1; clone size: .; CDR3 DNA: TGTGCCAGCAGCACGACAGGGGTCCATCAGCCCCAGCATTTT; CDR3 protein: CASSTTGVHQPQHF
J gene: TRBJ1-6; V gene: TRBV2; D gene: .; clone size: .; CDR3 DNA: TGTGCCAGCCACCCTGCTGCGCATAATTCACCCCTCCACTTT; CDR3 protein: CASHPAAHNSPLHF
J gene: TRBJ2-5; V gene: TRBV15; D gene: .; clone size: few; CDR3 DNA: TGTGCCACCAGGGGGCCAGGGCGCCAAGAGACCCAGTACTTC; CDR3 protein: CATRGPGRQETQYF
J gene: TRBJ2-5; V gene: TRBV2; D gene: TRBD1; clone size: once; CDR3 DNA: TGTGCCAGCAGCTCCCGGACAGGGGGTCAAGAGACCCAGTACTTC; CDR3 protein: CASSSRTGGQETQYF
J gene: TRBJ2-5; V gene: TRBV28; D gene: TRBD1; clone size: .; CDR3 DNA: TGTGCCAGCAGCCACCAACAGGGGGCTGGGGAGACCCAGTACTTC; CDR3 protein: CASSHQQGAGETQYF
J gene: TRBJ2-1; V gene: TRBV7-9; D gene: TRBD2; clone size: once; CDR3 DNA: TGTGCCAGCAGCTTAGCGGGACTAGCGGGCTACAATGAGCAGTTCTTC; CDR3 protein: CASSLAGLAGYNEQFF
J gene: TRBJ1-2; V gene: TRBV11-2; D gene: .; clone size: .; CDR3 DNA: TGTGCCAGCAGCTTAGTAGTCCCAGGGGACGGCTACACCTTC; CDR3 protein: CASSLVVPGDGYTF
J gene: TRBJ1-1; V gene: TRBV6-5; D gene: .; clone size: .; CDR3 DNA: TGTGCCAGCTCACGACAGAAGAACACTGAAGCTTTCTTT; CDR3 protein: CASSRQKNTEAFF
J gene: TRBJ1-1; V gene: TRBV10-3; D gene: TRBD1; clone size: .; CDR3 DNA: TGTGCCATCATGGATAGACAGGGCGCCACTGAAGCTTTCTTT; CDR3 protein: CAIMDRQGATEAFF
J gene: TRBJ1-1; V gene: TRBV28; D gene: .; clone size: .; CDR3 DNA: TGTGCCAGCAGTTTAGGGCAGGGAATAAACACTGAAGCTTTCTTT; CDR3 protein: CASSLGQGINTEAFF
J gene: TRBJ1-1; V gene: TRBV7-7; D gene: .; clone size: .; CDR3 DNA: TGTGCCAGCAGCTTATTGGGTCCGGAGGTTACTGAAGCTTTCTTT; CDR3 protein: CASSLLGPEVTEAFF
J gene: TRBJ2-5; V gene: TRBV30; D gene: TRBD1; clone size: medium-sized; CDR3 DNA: TGTGCCTGCTCAGGGGGCTGGTACCAAGAGACCCAGTACTTC; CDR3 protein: CACSGGWYQETQYF
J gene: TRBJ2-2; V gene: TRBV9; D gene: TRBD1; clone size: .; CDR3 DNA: TGTGCCAGCAGCCTTACTTTCGGGACAGGGGCGGCCGGGGAGCTGTTTTTT; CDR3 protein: CASSLTFGTGAAGELFF